Each of the 7 T cell receptor beta chains below was sequenced from the same sample in a study of T cell repertoires in cytomegalovirus infection. TCRdb fed the reads into MiXCR, producing one record per CDR3 protein. The sample yields approximately 910,000 distinct CDR3 sequences, roughly 31% seen once. Their specific antigens are unknown. Source: cultured CD8+ T cells from PBMCs, taken from culture after CMV antigen stimulation. These receptors were taken from a human donor in good health (CMV status not recorded). Some clones in this sample may be carry-over from other donors' samples.

The V gene is TRBV23-1, the J gene TRBJ2-2, with D hard to call. TRBV23-1 is placed among ORFs of uncertain function. The CDR3 is 13 amino acids. V was clipped by 6 bases and J by 4 bases, with 9 bases between them. The CDR3 here is CASSKGTTGELFF. For the CDR3, the DNA is TGCGCCAGCAGCAAGGGCACCACCGGGGAGCTGTTTTTT.

The table lists this clonotype with a few counts. The CDR3: CASSASLGQHGETQYF. In nucleotides, the CDR3 is TGTGCCAGCAGCGCCTCCCTTGGACAGCACGGGGAGACCCAGTACTTC. V is TRBV5-4 and J is TRBJ2-5; the D gene is possibly TRBD1 (6 bases). The ends were cut back, 4 bases at V and 5 bases at J, with 21 bases in the middle. The CDR3 length is 16 residues. Looked up from germline, CDR1 is SGHNT and CDR2 is YYREEE (reference sequence). Variable domain in full (rest from reference TRBV5-4 and TRBJ2-5): ETGVTQSPTHLIKTRGQQVTLRCSSQSGHNTVSWYQQALGQGPQFIFQYYREEENGRGNFPPRFSGLQFPNYSSELNVNALELDDSALYLCASSASLGQHGETQYFGPGTRLLVL.

The rearrangement links TRBV7-6 to TRBJ2-7, with D possibly TRBD1 on 6 matching bases. The CDR3 runs 14 residues. In germline, CDR1 is SGHVS, CDR2 FNYEAQ. V was cut by 6 bases and J by 3 bases, with 15 bases left in between. In DNA form, the CDR3 reads TGTGCCAGCAGTAAAAGGGACACAATCTACGAGCAGTACGTC. This gives the protein CASSKRDTIYEQYV.

The rearrangement links TRBV6-8 to TRBJ1-5, with unresolved D. V lost 6 bases to trimming and J lost 1 base, with 10 bases between them. The CDR3 totals 14 residues. The germline gives CDR1 MNHGY, CDR2 SAAAGT. The CDR3 DNA reads TGTGCCAGCAGGAACAGCCTGAGCAATCAGCCCCAGCATTTT. It yields the protein CASRNSLSNQPQHF.

This clonotype has at least ten counts. The rearrangement links TRBV7-2 to TRBJ1-3; the D gene is possibly TRBD1 (5 bases). V lost 0 bases, J lost 1 base, and 7 bases lay in between. The CDR3 sequence is 15 residues long. Germline V gene sequence: CDR1 SGHTA, CDR2 FQGNSA. CDR3 region: CASSLAPGSGNTIYF. In DNA form, the CDR3 reads TGTGCCAGCAGCTTAGCCCCAGGGTCTGGAAACACCATATATTTT.

This clonotype was picked up a small number of times. This rearrangement joins TRBV6-1 to TRBJ2-3, with TRBD2 matching 11 bases. The V gene end was trimmed by 6 bases and the J gene end by 3 bases; junction bases not matched to a gene: 14. This CDR3 comprises 18 residues. Germline V gives CDR1 MNHNS, CDR2 SASEGT. The CDR3 DNA is TGTGCCAGCAGCCCAGCAGGCCTAGCGGGGGGCCGTACAGATACGCAGTATTTT. Translated, it gives CASSPAGLAGGRTDTQYF.

This clonotype appeared many times. This sequence joins TRBV7-9 and TRBJ2-3; weak D call: TRBD2 (6 bases). Germline loops: CDR1 SEHNR, CDR2 FQNEAQ (reference sequence). Trimming left V 1 base short and J 0 bases short, with 14 bases between. CDR3 length: 17 residues. This chain's CDR3 is CASSLGIGGDSTDTQYF. The CDR3, as DNA: TGTGCCAGCAGCTTAGGAATCGGCGGGGATAGCACAGATACGCAGTATTTT.